The 15 T cell receptor beta chains in this list originate from one sample, sequenced in a study of human T cells and chemical hapten exposure. Specified time point: patch test 2, 6 weeks after DPC sensitization. This sample's treatment: therapeutic diphenylcyclopropenone sensitization with weekly scalp DPC. TCRdb fed the RACE reads into MiXCR, producing one record per CDR3 protein. This repertoire shows approximately 89,000 distinct CDR3 sequences, about 6.6% found once; its top ten account for 1.3%. Here the sequenced sample was whole blood, taken in connection with sensitization to the hapten diphenylcyclopropenone (DPC). Receptor source: a woman aged 30 to 39 with alopecia areata. Some clones in this sample may be carry-over from other donors' samples.

This clonotype was found many times. The V call is TRBV29-1, the J call TRBJ1-5; D is unclear. Germline-derived CDR1 and CDR2 are SQVTM and ANQGSEA. The CDR3 is 9 residues long. V was trimmed by 7 bases and J by 4 bases, leaving 2 bases between them. The chain's CDR3 is CSGNQPQHF. CDR3 nucleotides: TGCAGCGGTAATCAGCCCCAGCATTTT.

This clonotype was found many times. The V gene is TRBV2, the J gene TRBJ1-1; D might be TRBD1 (6 bases). The CDR3 sequence is 16 residues long. Germline V gene lookup returns CDR1 SNHLY and CDR2 FYNNEI. The germline V and J ends were trimmed by 6 bases and 3 bases, with 20 bases remaining between them. The CDR3 here is CASRGQKVHQYTEAFF. In DNA form, the CDR3 reads TGTGCCAGCAGAGGACAGAAGGTCCACCAGTACACTGAAGCTTTCTTT.

This clonotype has a count of ten or more. The V gene is TRBV6-6, the J gene TRBJ1-1, with a possible D match to TRBD1 (5 bases). Trimming took 6 bases from V and 11 from J, leaving 16 bases between them. CDR1 and CDR2 from the germline V gene are MNHNY and SVGAGI (reference sequence). The CDR3 is made up of 12 amino acids. CDR3 region: CASRTGTTIAFF. The CDR3 DNA follows: TGTGCCAGCAGAACCGGGACGACTATTGCTTTCTTT.

This clonotype was detected only a few times. The genes are TRBV29-1 and TRBJ2-7; 8 bases align to TRBD2. Germline CDR1 and CDR2: SQVTM and ANQGSEA. J lost 3 bases, V lost 4 bases, and 5 bases had no gene match. This CDR3 spans 13 amino acids. The CDR3 DNA reads as TGCAGCGTTGTTCCCGGGGGGGACTACGAGCAGTACTTC. Translating it yields CSVVPGGDYEQYF.

In this sample, this clonotype turned up many times. CDR3 in amino acids: CASSLRGRNTGELFF. The CDR3 bases are TGCGCCAGCAGCCTCAGGGGTAGAAACACCGGGGAGCTGTTTTTT. This rearrangement joins TRBV5-1 to TRBJ2-2; possibly TRBD1 for D (6 bases). Germline values: CDR1 SGHRS, CDR2 YFSETQ. V was cut by 4 bases and J by 2 bases, with 12 bases left in between. The CDR3 length is 15 residues. The full variable domain, with the rest looked up from reference TRBV5-1 and TRBJ2-2, is KAGVTQTPRYLIKTRGQQVTLSCSPISGHRSVSWYQQTPGQGLQFLFEYFSETQRNKGNFPGRFSGRQFSNSRSEMNVSTLELGDSALYLCASSLRGRNTGELFFGEGSRLTVL.

This clonotype showed up many times. V and J are TRBV20-1 and TRBJ2-5; D is ambiguous. Germline V CDR1 and CDR2: DFQATT, SNEGSKA (reference sequence). The CDR3 is made up of 13 amino acids. Trimming removed 1 base at V and 1 base at J, with 7 bases between. The CDR3 here is CSARGVGQETQYF. The CDR3 DNA sequence: TGCAGTGCTAGAGGGGTGGGCCAAGAGACCCAGTACTTC.

This clonotype was observed many times. V and J are TRBV20-1 and TRBJ2-3; unclear D gene. Germline V gene sequence: CDR1 DFQATT, CDR2 SNEGSKA (reference sequence). The length of the CDR3 is 13 residues. The V end lost 6 bases, the J end lost 3 bases, and 13 bases lay between the germline ends. The CDR3 here is CSAPHQETDTQYF. The CDR3 DNA follows: TGCAGTGCCCCCCACCAGGAGACAGATACGCAGTATTTT.

This clonotype was picked up many times. The chain uses TRBV18 and TRBJ1-1, with D perhaps matching TRBD1 (6 bases). This CDR3 spans 14 amino acids. V was shortened by 5 bases and J by 5 bases, with 15 bases between the two germline ends. Germline V gives CDR1 KGHSH, CDR2 LQKENI. DNA for the CDR3: TGTGCCAGCTCATCACAGGGTGGAGGGACTGAAGCTTTCTTT. It encodes CASSSQGGGTEAFF.

In this sample, this clonotype turned up many times. V is TRBV6-5 and J is TRBJ2-3; D remains unclear. Trimming removed 5 bases at V and 0 bases at J, with 6 bases between. Germline-derived CDR1 and CDR2 are MNHEY and SVGAGI. The CDR3 has 13 residues. CDR3 DNA sequence: TGTGCCAGCAGTGCTAGAAGCACAGATACGCAGTATTTT. Protein product: CASSARSTDTQYF.

The chain is built from TRBV12-3 or TRBV12-4 and TRBJ2-2, with 7 bases fitting TRBD2. V was clipped by 3 bases and J by 5 bases; unmatched bases: 12. The CDR3 contains 17 residues. The CDR3 bases are TGTGCCAGCAGTTTCGGGAGGTCAGGACGCCCGACCGGGGAGCTGTTTTTT. Translating gives CASSFGRSGRPTGELFF.

This clonotype appeared a few times. The CDR3 nucleotides are TGCAGTGCTAGAGATCGACAGGGGGGTCAGCCCCAGCATTTT. It translates to CSARDRQGGQPQHF. The chain combines TRBV20-1 with TRBJ1-5; TRBD1 agrees at 9 bases. Germline V lookup: CDR1 DFQATT, CDR2 SNEGSKA (reference sequence). The CDR3 runs to 14 residues. J gave up 6 bases and V 0 bases, and 3 bases lay outside the gene matches.

In the case of this clonotype: This may be a read error, as it is one base from a much larger clone. The rearrangement links TRBV9 to TRBJ1-2; a possible D gene is TRBD1 (5 bases). Germline V lookup: CDR1 SGDLS, CDR2 YYNGEE. Trimming took off 2 bases at V and 8 bases at J, with 19 bases between the two ends. The CDR3 totals 15 residues. Here the CDR3 reads CASSVRDFEGIGYTF. The CDR3 nucleotides read TGTGCCAGCAGCGTCCGGGACTTCGAGGGTATCGGCTACACCTTC. Supplemented by reference TRBV9 and TRBJ1-2, the full variable domain reads DSGVTQTPKHLITATGQRVTLRCSPRSGDLSVYWYQQSLDQGLQFLIQYYNGEERAKGNILERFSAQQFPDLHSELNLSSLELGDSALYFCASSVRDFEGIGYTFGSGTRLTVV.

This clonotype was counted ten times or more. V gene TRBV3-1 combines with J gene TRBJ2-2; the D is unclear. The germline V gene has CDR1 LGHDT and CDR2 YNNKEL (reference sequence). There are 13 residues in the CDR3. The germline V and J ends were trimmed by 1 base and 8 bases, with 8 bases remaining between them. This CDR3 reads CASSQVEVGELFF. DNA of the CDR3: TGTGCCAGCAGCCAAGTTGAGGTGGGGGAGCTGTTTTTT.

This clonotype was counted ten times or more. The chain couples TRBV3-1 to TRBJ2-2; tentatively, D is TRBD2 (6 bases). The CDR3 has 16 residues. Deletions cut 1 base from V and 3 bases from J, with 12 bases between. From germline, CDR1 is LGHDT and CDR2 YNNKEL (reference sequence). The CDR3 loop is CASSQVAGGYTGELFF. The CDR3, as DNA: TGTGCCAGCAGCCAAGTGGCCGGGGGATACACCGGGGAGCTGTTTTTT.

This clonotype was recorded at least ten times. V and J are TRBV6-5 and TRBJ1-3; D is unclear. Trimming stripped 2 bases from V and 1 base from J, with 9 bases between. CDR3 length equals 15 residues. The germline CDR1 and CDR2 sequences are MNHEY and SVGAGI. CDR3 loop: CASSYGGGSGNTIYF. The CDR3 DNA follows: TGTGCCAGCAGTTACGGTGGTGGGTCTGGAAACACCATATATTTT.